Below, 9 T cell receptor beta chains from the same sample are listed, as sequenced in a study of graft-versus-host responses after intestinal transplantation (dated by TCRdb to the early 2020s). The protocol used for the library was the immunoSEQ multiplex PCR assay. TCRdb carries this immuneACCESS record with in-frame sequences only. Its versions omit some clonotypes, under half of them owing to an unresolved V gene in the studies checked, with the rest unexplained. The sample table holds approximately 8,700 clones, of which 31% were seen once. Jointly, the top ten make up 4.5% to 6% of the sample. The sample's time point label is to be understood as: cells obtained before transplantation from donor or recipient. Here the sequenced sample was alloreactive CD4+ T cells from a mixed lymphocyte reaction culture, taken before intestinal transplant. The sample's cell subset or site label, in plain terms: CFSE-low proliferating T cells sorted from approximately 6-day pre-transplant mixed lymphocyte reaction (GvH or HvG direction). These TCRs come from a human patient who received an intestinal transplant.

In its sample, this clone ranks as medium-sized. As DNA, the CDR3 is TGTGCCTGGAGTTTCCGACAGGGGGCCAATTCACCCCTCCACTTT. It encodes CAWSFRQGANSPLHF. J is TRBJ1-6 and V is TRBV30; 10 positions match TRBD1. CDR1 and CDR2 (germline): GTSNPN, SVGIG (reference sequence). Losses at the gene ends were 2 bases for V and 7 bases for J; bases not matched to a gene: 5. CDR3 size: 15 residues.

This rearrangement joins TRBV5-1 to TRBJ2-3; 9 nucleotides match TRBD1. V lost 6 bases and J lost 4; bases outside the gene matches: 12. This CDR3 has 16 amino acids. Germline V gives CDR1 SGHRS, CDR2 YFSETQ. CDR3 protein: CASMRDRAQNSDTQYF. DNA of the CDR3: TGCGCCAGCATGCGGGACAGGGCCCAAAATTCAGATACGCAGTATTTT.

In its sample, this clone was seen a few times. V and J are TRBV20-1 and TRBJ1-2; D unresolved. This CDR3 has 11 amino acids. From germline, CDR1 is DFQATT and CDR2 SNEGSKA (reference sequence). V lost 6 bases and J lost 2, with 7 bases in between. This chain's CDR3 is CSANRNYGYTF. CDR3 DNA: TGCAGTGCAAATCGGAACTATGGCTACACCTTC.

This clone has more than one count but fewer than ten. The chain links TRBV5-4 to TRBJ2-3; 14 nucleotides match TRBD2. With 4 bases clipped from V and 1 base from J, the junction kept 8 bases outside the gene matches. The germline V gene has CDR1 SGHNT and CDR2 YYREEE (reference sequence). This CDR3 has 18 residues. The CDR3 here is CASSPGTSGSWGTDTQYF. Here the CDR3 DNA reads TGTGCCAGCAGCCCCGGGACTAGCGGGAGTTGGGGCACAGATACGCAGTATTTT.

Relative to its sample, this clone is medium-sized (0.01 to 0.1%). The chain employs TRBV18 and TRBJ1-5, with no clear D. V gave up 2 bases and J gave up 10 bases, with 18 bases separating them. This CDR3 has 15 amino acids. Germline V gene sequence: CDR1 KGHSH, CDR2 LQKENI. CDR3 sequence: CASSPGQAGISPQHF. The CDR3 coding sequence is TGTGCCAGCTCACCAGGTCAGGCAGGAATCAGCCCCCAGCATTTT. The complete variable domain, with remaining parts taken from reference TRBV18 and TRBJ1-5, reads NAGVMQNPRHLVRRRGQEARLRCSPMKGHSHVYWYRQLPEEGLKFMVYLQKENIIDESGMPKERFSAEFPKEGPSILRIQQVVRGDSAAYFCASSPGQAGISPQHFGDGTRLSIL.

This clone was detected only a few times. This chain links TRBV7-6 with TRBJ2-1, with 7 bases that match TRBD2. Trimming at V came to 5 bases and at J to 0 bases, leaving 4 bases not matched to a gene. The CDR3 contains 15 residues. Germline CDR1 SGHVS, CDR2 FNYEAQ. This chain's CDR3 is CASSPLASSYNEQFF. The CDR3 coding sequence is TGTGCCAGCAGCCCACTAGCGAGCTCCTACAATGAGCAGTTCTTC.

This clone was observed a few times. A much larger clone lies one base from this, so it may be a read error. The sample holds other DNA sequences that translate to the same CDR3. This sequence joins TRBV6-9 and TRBJ1-5; TRBD1 is a possible D gene (5 bases). CDR1 is MNHGY, CDR2 SVAAGI, per germline. V lost 3 bases to trimming and J lost 6 bases, with 15 bases between them. The CDR3 has 15 residues. Written as DNA, the CDR3 is TGTGCCAGCAGTTACTCGGGCAGGGAAGGTCAGCCCCAGCATTTT. Its protein product is CASSYSGREGQPQHF.

This CDR3 is CASSQVGGWSGNTIYF. The CDR3 DNA reads as TGTGCCAGCAGCCAAGTCGGAGGGTGGTCTGGAAACACCATATATTTT. J is TRBJ1-3 and V is TRBV14, with unresolved D. CDR3 size: 16 residues. The germline CDR1 and CDR2 sequences are SGHDN and FVKESK. Trimming took 1 base from V and 1 from J, leaving 11 bases between them. Filled out from reference TRBV14 and TRBJ1-3, the complete variable domain reads EAGVTQFPSHSVIEKGQTVTLRCDPISGHDNLYWYRRVMGKEIKFLLHFVKESKQDESGMPNNRFLAERTGGTYSTLKVQPAELEDSGVYFCASSQVGGWSGNTIYFGEGSWLTVV.

This clone was seen more than once but under ten times. The chain joins TRBV21-1 to TRBJ2-7; the DNA was not used to check the table's D call, TRBD2. TRBV21-1 is a pseudogene. The CDR3 contains 17 residues. The CDR3: CASSALAGETPSYEQYF. Written as DNA, the CDR3 is TGTGCCAGCAGCGCCCTAGCGGGGGAGACCCCCTCCTACGAGCAGTACTTC.